A single sample is the source of the 29 T cell receptor beta chains below, sequenced in a study of CD8 T cells in ankylosing spondylitis. TCRdb re-derived calls from the 5' RACE reads in MiXCR, one entry per CDR3 protein. The sample carries 150,000 to 200,000 distinct CDR3 sequences, 10% to 15% recorded once. Material: blood, either unsorted or a sorted T cell fraction (not recorded which). These receptors all stem from a female donor with ankylosing spondylitis or in good health (not recorded which).

Concerning this clonotype itself: A single base is all that separates this from a far larger clone, so a read error is likely. The gene calls are TRBV5-1 and TRBJ2-5, with D tentatively TRBD1 (6 bases). Germline assignment: CDR1 SGHRS and CDR2 YFSETQ. This CDR3 has 13 residues. In DNA form, the CDR3 reads TGCGCCAGCAGCTTGCAGGGACAAGGGACCCAGTACTTC. This sequence encodes CASSLQGQGTQYF.

In its sample, this clonotype was seen many times. V is TRBV6-1 and J is TRBJ2-5; possibly TRBD2 for D (6 bases). V lost 6 bases and J lost 2, with 10 bases in between. The CDR3 covers 13 residues. Per the germline V gene, CDR1 is MNHNS and CDR2 is SASEGT. The CDR3 region is CASSGTLQETQYF. The CDR3 DNA reads TGTGCCAGCAGCGGGACTCTTCAAGAGACCCAGTACTTC.

This clonotype was seen a few times. The CDR3 protein is CASSLAGDGGYTF. DNA for the CDR3: TGTGCCAGCAGCTTGGCAGGGGATGGTGGCTACACCTTC. J is TRBJ1-2 and V is TRBV7-9; TRBD1 is a possible D gene (6 bases). Germline CDR1 is SEHNR and CDR2 is FQNEAQ (reference sequence). The CDR3 has 13 residues. Trimming removed 3 bases from V and 7 bases from J, with 12 bases in between.

This clonotype was recorded at least ten times. The rearrangement links TRBV7-9 to TRBJ1-1, with TRBD1 matching 7 bases. Germline lookup yields CDR1 SEHNR and CDR2 FQNEAQ (reference sequence). There are 14 residues in the CDR3. V dropped 4 bases and J dropped 5; count of bases not matched to a gene: 7. CDR3: CASSSRQGGTEAFF. The CDR3 nucleotides are TGTGCCAGCAGCTCCCGACAGGGTGGAACTGAAGCTTTCTTT.

This rearrangement joins TRBV3-1 to TRBJ1-2; perhaps TRBD1 as D (6 bases). Germline values: CDR1 LGHDT, CDR2 YNNKEL (reference sequence). The CDR3 is 14 residues long. Trimming removed 1 base from V and 8 bases from J, with 14 bases in between. CDR3 sequence reads: CASSQASGDYGYTF. DNA of the CDR3: TGTGCCAGCAGCCAAGCTTCAGGGGATTACGGCTACACCTTC.

Many counts were recorded for this clonotype. V usage is TRBV15 and J usage is TRBJ2-3; TRBD2 aligns across 7 bases. Germline CDR1 LNHNV, CDR2 YYDKDF (reference sequence). Trimming cost V 1 base and J 1 base; bases outside gene matches: 2. The CDR3 consists of 15 residues. The CDR3 sequence: CATSRGGRGTDTQYF. In DNA form, the CDR3 reads TGTGCCACCAGCAGAGGAGGGAGGGGCACAGATACGCAGTATTTT.

At least ten counts were recorded for this clonotype. The chain employs TRBV20-1 and TRBJ1-6; possible D gene TRBD1, 5 bases. The CDR3 extends over 17 amino acids. Trimming took off 0 bases at V and 0 bases at J, with 12 bases between the two ends. Germline lookup yields CDR1 DFQATT and CDR2 SNEGSKA (reference sequence). CDR3 sequence reads: CSARDRQGNSYNSPLHF. CDR3 bases: TGCAGTGCTAGAGATAGGCAGGGAAACTCCTATAATTCACCCCTCCACTTT.

On this clonotype: This may stem from a read error, because a much larger clone lies one nucleotide away. The chain uses TRBV12-3 or TRBV12-4 and TRBJ1-1; no firm D call. V was clipped by 4 bases and J by 6 bases, with 12 bases between them. The CDR3 extends over 13 amino acids. CDR3: CASSSTWQPEAFF. The CDR3 nucleotides are TGTGCCAGCAGTTCTACCTGGCAGCCTGAAGCTTTCTTT.

The chain joins TRBV19 to TRBJ2-1, with D uncertain. V gave up 1 base and J gave up 1 base, with 8 bases separating them. The CDR3 covers 15 residues. The V gene's germline CDR1 is LNHDA and CDR2 SQIVND (reference sequence). In nucleotides, the CDR3 is TGTGCCAGTAGTATAGTTTTCGGTTCCTACAATGAGCAGTTCTTC. Its protein product is CASSIVFGSYNEQFF.

This clonotype has a count of ten or more. The V gene is TRBV20-1, the J gene TRBJ1-2, with D perhaps TRBD1 (6 bases). The CDR3 covers 13 residues. Germline values: CDR1 DFQATT, CDR2 SNEGSKA (reference sequence). V was clipped by 6 bases and J by 6 bases, with 17 bases between them. The DNA for the CDR3 is TGCAGTGCCGATCCTCCAGGGGACCATGGCTACACCTTC. Translated: CSADPPGDHGYTF.

The CDR3 is CASSPTPGAGNSPLHF. CDR3 DNA: TGTGCCAGCAGCCCCACCCCAGGAGCGGGTAATTCACCCCTCCACTTT. The chain has TRBV6-1 and TRBJ1-6, with unresolved D. CDR3 length: 16 residues. Trimming took 6 bases from V and 6 from J, leaving 18 bases between them. Germline V gene data show CDR1 as MNHNS and CDR2 as SASEGT.

This clonotype was picked up a small number of times. This chain connects TRBV19 to TRBJ2-7; D gene uncertain. The CDR3 contains 15 residues. Trimming stripped 4 bases from V and 2 bases from J, with 15 bases between. Germline V lookup: CDR1 LNHDA, CDR2 SQIVND (reference sequence). CDR3 DNA: TGTGCCAGTAGTACCCTCCGGGTAGGGACCTACGAGCAGTACTTC. This encodes CASSTLRVGTYEQYF. The whole variable domain, filled in from reference TRBV19 and TRBJ2-7, reads DGGITQSPKYLFRKEGQNVTLSCEQNLNHDAMYWYRQDPGQGLRLIYYSQIVNDFQKGDIAEGYSVSREKKESFPLTVTSAQKNPTAFYLCASSTLRVGTYEQYFGPGTRLTVT.

This clonotype was counted many times. The gene calls are TRBV4-2 and TRBJ2-2; 7 nucleotides align to TRBD2. Germline loops: CDR1 LGHNA, CDR2 YNFKEQ. V was pared by 0 bases and J by 0 bases, with 1 base of the junction left unmatched. This CDR3 spans 16 amino acids. CDR3 amino acids: CASSQEAGPNTGELFF. CDR3 DNA: TGTGCCAGCAGCCAAGAAGCGGGGCCGAACACCGGGGAGCTGTTTTTT.

The table lists this clonotype with many counts. This chain links TRBV6-7 with TRBJ2-2; 9 bases are shared with TRBD1. TRBV6-7 is treated as an ORF (open reading frame) with a function not yet certain. With V trimmed by 9 bases and J by 0 bases, 5 bases remained unmatched. The CDR3 has 15 residues. CDR3 DNA sequence: TGTGCCAGTGGACAGGGGAGTTCGAACACCGGGGAGCTGTTTTTT. This encodes CASGQGSSNTGELFF.

This clonotype was counted many times. V usage is TRBV12-3 or TRBV12-4 and J usage is TRBJ1-5; D is unresolved. Deletions cut 2 bases from V and 5 bases from J, with 22 bases between. The CDR3 length is 18 residues. The CDR3 protein is CASSLPGGSGGKDQPQHF. The CDR3 nucleotides read TGTGCCAGCAGTTTACCCGGTGGGAGCGGCGGGAAAGATCAGCCCCAGCATTTT.

This clonotype has only a few counts. The chain has TRBV5-5 and TRBJ1-2; 9 bases are shared with TRBD1. The CDR3 runs to 15 residues. The junction had 10 bases not matched to a gene; V was cut back by 4 bases and J by 6 bases. CDR1 is SGHKS, CDR2 YYEKEE, per germline (reference sequence). The CDR3 sequence: CASSVGDREGDGYTF. The CDR3 DNA sequence: TGTGCCAGCAGCGTGGGGGACAGGGAAGGAGATGGCTACACCTTC.

J is TRBJ1-4 and V is TRBV12-3 or TRBV12-4; maybe TRBD1 (6 bases). The CDR3 length is 15 residues. Trimming took off 3 bases at V and 7 bases at J, with 15 bases between the two ends. The DNA of the CDR3 is TGTGCCAGCAGTTTGGGGGGACAAAGAGTTGAAAAACTGTTTTTT. This codes for CASSLGGQRVEKLFF.

The CDR3 DNA reads TGTGCCAGCAGCGTCGGGGCGGGGGGGTTCGATGAGCAGTTCTTC. Translation gives CASSVGAGGFDEQFF. This chain connects TRBV9 to TRBJ2-1; 9 nucleotides match TRBD2. With V trimmed by 2 bases and J by 8 bases, 8 bases remained unmatched. The germline V gene has CDR1 SGDLS and CDR2 YYNGEE. The CDR3 sequence is 15 residues long.

This clonotype was seen ten or more times. The CDR3 loop reads CATSESPGTEENTEAFF. DNA for the CDR3: TGTGCCACCAGTGAAAGTCCCGGGACAGAAGAAAACACTGAAGCTTTCTTT. The chain links TRBV24-1 to TRBJ1-1, with 7 bases matching TRBD1. Germline assignment: CDR1 KGHDR and CDR2 SFDVKD. Germline trimming cut 4 bases from V and 2 bases from J; bases unmatched to any gene: 12. This CDR3 is built from 17 residues.

This clonotype has just a few counts. The chain is built from TRBV24-1 and TRBJ2-4; perhaps TRBD2 as D (6 bases). The CDR3 runs to 16 residues. CDR1 is KGHDR, CDR2 SFDVKD, per germline. V was clipped by 3 bases and J by 4 bases, with 15 bases between them. CDR3 amino acids: CATSDPTGTGKNIQYF. CDR3 nucleotides: TGTGCCACCAGTGATCCAACCGGGACTGGGAAAAACATTCAGTACTTC.

This clonotype was counted at least ten times. The gene calls are TRBV19 and TRBJ1-1, with D possibly matching TRBD1 (5 bases). V lost 7 bases, J lost 0 bases, and 9 bases lay in between. This CDR3 contains 13 residues. CDR1 is LNHDA, CDR2 SQIVND, per germline (reference sequence). CDR3: CASMTVMNTEAFF. CDR3 coding DNA: TGTGCCAGTATGACAGTTATGAACACTGAAGCTTTCTTT.

This chain joins TRBV19 and TRBJ1-6; no firm D call. The CDR3 spans 14 residues. The germline V and J ends were trimmed by 6 bases and 9 bases, with 15 bases remaining between them. Per the germline V gene, CDR1 is LNHDA and CDR2 is SQIVND (reference sequence). The CDR3 region has the DNA TGTGCCAGTAGGACCCCTGGATCGACTTCACCCCTCCACTTT. Protein: CASRTPGSTSPLHF.

This clonotype has a count of ten or more. CDR3 loop: CASSDGTSHTGELFF. CDR3 DNA sequence: TGTGCCAGCAGTGATGGGACTTCCCACACCGGGGAGCTGTTTTTT. The chain has TRBV6-1 and TRBJ2-2; a weak D match, TRBD2 (6 bases). Trimming cost V 3 bases and J 3 bases, with 11 bases left between them. The CDR3 is 15 amino acids. CDR1 and CDR2 from the germline V gene are MNHNS and SASEGT.

This clonotype was seen many times. The chain uses TRBV5-1 and TRBJ2-1; a weak D match, TRBD2 (5 bases). Germline V gives CDR1 SGHRS, CDR2 YFSETQ. V gave up 6 bases and J gave up 7 bases, with 17 bases separating them. The CDR3 runs to 14 residues. The CDR3 sequence: CASTPDSFANEQFF. CDR3 DNA: TGCGCCAGCACCCCGGACTCCTTCGCGAATGAGCAGTTCTTC.

The chain combines TRBV3-1 with TRBJ2-1; 8 positions match TRBD2. Germline CDR1 LGHDT, CDR2 YNNKEL (reference sequence). The CDR3 runs 14 residues. V lost 7 bases, J lost 6 bases, and 8 bases stayed unmatched. The CDR3, as DNA: TGTGCCAGCATCCGGGCGGGAGGAGGCAATGAGCAGTTCTTC. It translates to CASIRAGGGNEQFF.

This clonotype was counted many times. The V and J genes are TRBV12-3 or TRBV12-4 and TRBJ2-7; D call uncertain. This CDR3 is built from 11 residues. The V end lost 3 bases, the J end lost 4 bases, and 4 bases lay between the germline ends. CDR3 DNA sequence: TGTGCCAGCAGTTTCGGATACGAGCAGTACTTC. It codes for CASSFGYEQYF.

This clonotype was picked up one time. The CDR3 sequence is CASSFSGRGYSYTGELFF. The CDR3 DNA reads as TGTGCCAGCAGTTTTAGCGGGAGGGGGTATAGTTACACCGGGGAGCTGTTTTTT. J is TRBJ2-2 and V is TRBV7-2, with 11 bases aligning to TRBD2. The CDR3 contains 18 residues. The J segment lost 3 bases and the V segment lost 6 bases, leaving 12 bases of the junction unmatched. Per germline, CDR1 SGHTA and CDR2 FQGNSA.

As concerns this clonotype: A much bigger clone sits one base away, suggesting this may be a read error. This sequence joins TRBV20-1 and TRBJ1-2; 8 bases line up with TRBD1. The germline CDR1 and CDR2 sequences are DFQATT and SNEGSKA (reference sequence). Trimming cost V 6 bases and J 4 bases; bases outside gene matches: 10. The CDR3 consists of 14 residues. As DNA, the CDR3 is TGCAGTGCGAACGACAGGGGTTCCACCTATGGCTACACCTTC. Protein sequence: CSANDRGSTYGYTF.

This clonotype was counted many times. The V gene is TRBV28, the J gene TRBJ1-5; the D gene is possibly TRBD1 (6 bases). The germline CDR1 and CDR2 sequences are MDHEN and SYDVKM. This CDR3 region has 16 residues. Trimming took off 1 base at V and 3 bases at J, with 13 bases between the two ends. CDR3 in amino acids: CASSLYWGQNNQPQHF. The CDR3 coding sequence is TGTGCCAGCAGTTTATATTGGGGACAAAACAATCAGCCCCAGCATTTT.